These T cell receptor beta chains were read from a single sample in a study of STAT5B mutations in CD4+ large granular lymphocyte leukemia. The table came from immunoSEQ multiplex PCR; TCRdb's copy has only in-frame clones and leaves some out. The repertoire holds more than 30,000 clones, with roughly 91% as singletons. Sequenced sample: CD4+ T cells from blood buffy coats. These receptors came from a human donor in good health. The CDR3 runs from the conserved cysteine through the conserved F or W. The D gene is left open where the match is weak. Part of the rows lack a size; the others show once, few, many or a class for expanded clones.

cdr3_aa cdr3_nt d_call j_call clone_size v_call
CARGGNNTEAFF TGTGCCCGGGGAGGGAATAACACTGAAGCTTTCTTT - TRBJ1-1 once TRBV19
CASSLGQLNTGELFF TGTGCCAGCTCACTCGGACAGCTGAACACCGGGGAGCTGTTTTTT - TRBJ2-2 - TRBV18
CASSATDSGIQYF TGTGCCAGTAGTGCGACGGACTCGGGCATTCAGTACTTC - TRBJ2-4 - TRBV19
CASTLSPGNEQYF TGTGCCAGCACCCTAAGTCCGGGAAACGAGCAGTACTTC - TRBJ2-7 - TRBV2
CASSEGPRDYGYTF TGTGCCAGCAGTGAAGGTCCCAGGGACTATGGCTACACCTTC - TRBJ1-2 - TRBV6-1
CASSLGDKTSGSTDTQYF TGTGCCAGCAGCTTAGGTGACAAAACTAGCGGGTCCACAGATACGCAGTATTTT TRBD2 TRBJ2-3 - TRBV11-2
CASSTRREAGPQHF TGTGCCAGTAGTACTCGACGGGAAGCAGGGCCCCAGCATTTT - TRBJ1-5 few TRBV19
CASSPLTSYEQYF TGTGCCAGCTCACCGTTGACCTCCTACGAGCAGTACTTC - TRBJ2-7 - TRBV18
CASSSGTSGFVGTDTQYF TGTGCCAGCAGCTCCGGGACTAGCGGGTTTGTGGGCACAGATACGCAGTATTTT TRBD2 TRBJ2-3 - TRBV7-3
CASSSSPASWETQYF TGTGCCAGCAGCTCCTCTCCGGCTAGCTGGGAGACCCAGTACTTC - TRBJ2-5 - TRBV7-9
CASSIPGRDHEQYF TGTGCCAGTAGTATCCCCGGCAGGGACCACGAGCAGTACTTC - TRBJ2-7 - TRBV19
CATRAGENYEQYF TGCGCCACTCGAGCGGGGGAGAACTACGAGCAGTACTTC TRBD2 TRBJ2-7 few TRBV10-2
CASSPRTSGYNEQFF TGTGCCAGCTCACCACGGACTAGCGGTTACAATGAGCAGTTCTTC TRBD2 TRBJ2-1 - TRBV18
CASSREGTSGRIDTQYF TGTGCCAGCAGCCGGGAGGGGACTAGCGGGAGAATAGATACGCAGTATTTT TRBD2 TRBJ2-3 - TRBV5-5
CASRSGTLIQDNEQFF TGTGCCAGCAGGTCCGGGACACTGATTCAAGACAATGAGCAGTTCTTC - TRBJ2-1 - TRBV7-9
CASRIDRAREGYTF TGCGCCAGCAGAATAGACAGGGCCCGGGAGGGCTACACCTTC TRBD1 TRBJ1-2 - TRBV10-2
CASSPRMNTEAFF TGTGCCAGCAGTCCCCGAATGAACACTGAAGCTTTCTTT - TRBJ1-1 - TRBV27
CASSIGGLAGVYEQFF TGTGCCAGTAGTATAGGTGGACTAGCGGGAGTTTATGAGCAGTTCTTC TRBD2 TRBJ2-1 - TRBV19
CASSPGTSGRLDEQYF TGTGCCAGCAGCCCCGGGACTAGCGGGAGACTCGACGAGCAGTACTTC TRBD2 TRBJ2-7 - TRBV5-6
CASSSTTGLNTEAFF TGTGCCAGCAGTTCCACGACAGGGCTGAACACTGAAGCTTTCTTT TRBD1 TRBJ1-1 - TRBV27
CASSWGLAGAGTGELFF TGTGCCAGCAGCTGGGGACTAGCGGGAGCCGGGACCGGGGAGCTGTTTTTT TRBD2 TRBJ2-2 - TRBV7-2
CASSWGGSYEQYF TGTGCCAGCAGCTGGGGCGGATCCTACGAGCAGTACTTC - TRBJ2-7 - TRBV28
CASSESSGANVLTF TGTGCCAGTAGTGAGTCGAGTGGGGCCAACGTCCTGACTTTC - TRBJ2-6 - TRBV19
CASSSRQGGGTEAFF TGTGCCAGCAGCTCTCGACAGGGGGGAGGCACTGAAGCTTTCTTT TRBD1 TRBJ1-1 - TRBV7-9
CASSTFLDRKETQYF TGTGCCAGCAGCACTTTCCTGGACAGGAAAGAGACCCAGTACTTC TRBD1 TRBJ2-5 - TRBV5-6
CASSRPTAYGYTF TGTGCCAGCAGTCGACCGACAGCCTATGGCTACACCTTC - TRBJ1-2 - TRBV5-4
CASATGSGANVLTF TGTGCCAGCGCAACAGGCTCTGGGGCCAACGTCCTGACTTTC - TRBJ2-6 - TRBV19
CASRRGPSSYEQYF TGTGCCAGCAGACGCGGGCCGAGCTCCTACGAGCAGTACTTC - TRBJ2-7 - TRBV27
CASSVRTGADTGELFF TGTGCCAGCAGCGTACGGACAGGGGCGGACACCGGGGAGCTGTTTTTT TRBD1 TRBJ2-2 - TRBV7-9
CASSTTGTGGAEQYF TGTGCCAGCAGCACAACCGGGACAGGGGGCGCCGAGCAGTACTTC TRBD1 TRBJ2-7 - TRBV7-6
CASSLLAGGTDTQYF TGTGCCAGCAGCTTACTAGCGGGAGGGACAGATACGCAGTATTTT TRBD2 TRBJ2-3 - TRBV13
CASGLQDRYNEQFF TGTGCTAGTGGTTTACAAGACAGATACAATGAGCAGTTCTTC - TRBJ2-1 - TRBV12-5
CASSVRGERDTDTQYF TGTGCCAGTAGTGTACGGGGGGAGAGGGACACAGATACGCAGTATTTT TRBD2 TRBJ2-3 - TRBV19
CASSLGGPQPQHF TGTGCCAGCAGCTTAGGGGGGCCCCAGCCCCAGCATTTT - TRBJ1-5 few TRBV7-6
CASSLRQPNTGELFF TGTGCCAGCAGCTTGAGACAGCCGAACACCGGGGAGCTGTTTTTT - TRBJ2-2 - TRBV11-2
CASSRTFTGELFF TGTGCCAGCAGCCGGACCTTCACCGGGGAGCTGTTTTTT - TRBJ2-2 once TRBV7-3
CASSTSAGAPYNEQFF TGTGCCAGCAGCACCTCAGCGGGAGCCCCCTACAATGAGCAGTTCTTC TRBD2 TRBJ2-1 - TRBV7-3
CASSPTRVSSYNEQFF TGTGCCAGCAGCCCAACCAGGGTTAGCTCCTACAATGAGCAGTTCTTC - TRBJ2-1 - TRBV11-3
CASSPGQGTYTDTQYF TGTGCCAGCTCACCCGGACAGGGGACATACACAGATACGCAGTATTTT TRBD1 TRBJ2-3 - TRBV18
CASTQGASQPQHF TGTGCCAGTACTCAGGGGGCCAGCCAGCCCCAGCATTTT - TRBJ1-5 few TRBV21-1
CASSRTGVVSEAFF TGTGCCAGCAGCCGGACAGGGGTTGTTTCTGAAGCTTTCTTT TRBD1 TRBJ1-1 - TRBV6-5
CASSEPWTSGRYEQYF TGTGCCAGCAGTGAACCATGGACTAGCGGGAGATACGAGCAGTACTTC TRBD2 TRBJ2-7 - TRBV6-1
CAWRGGQDTEAFF TGTGCCTGGAGGGGGGGGCAGGACACTGAAGCTTTCTTT - TRBJ1-1 - TRBV30
CATSRALTESDEQYF TGTGCCACCAGCAGAGCTCTAACCGAATCCGACGAGCAGTACTTC - TRBJ2-7 - TRBV15
CASSLGTGLKYEQYF TGTGCCAGCAGCCTAGGGACAGGGCTAAAATACGAGCAGTACTTC TRBD1 TRBJ2-7 - TRBV14
CASSYGLGTIETQYF TGTGCCAGCAGTTACGGCCTCGGGACTATTGAGACCCAGTACTTC TRBD2 TRBJ2-5 - TRBV6-5
CASSLEGFRGELFF TGTGCCAGCAGCTTAGAAGGGTTCAGGGGGGAACTGTTTTTT TRBD1 TRBJ1-4 few TRBV7-9
CASSPHGGADTQYF TGTGCCAGCAGCCCCCATGGGGGAGCAGATACGCAGTATTTT - TRBJ2-3 - TRBV9
CASSFLAGYEQYF TGTGCCAGCAGTTTTCTAGCGGGTTACGAGCAGTACTTC TRBD2 TRBJ2-7 - TRBV28
CASSLILGTSSYNEQFF TGCGCCAGCAGCTTGATATTGGGGACTAGCTCCTACAATGAGCAGTTCTTC TRBD2 TRBJ2-1 - TRBV5-1
CASSMGGQGYGYTF TGTGCCAGTAGTATGGGAGGACAGGGCTATGGCTACACCTTC TRBD1 TRBJ1-2 - TRBV19
CASSQATQSVGEQYF TGCGCCAGCAGCCAAGCTACCCAGTCGGTGGGGGAGCAGTACTTC - TRBJ2-5 - TRBV4-1
CSVEGNGYTF TGCAGCGTTGAGGGAAATGGCTACACCTTC - TRBJ1-2 - TRBV29-1
CASSPGTRGYEQYF TGTGCCAGTAGTCCGGGGACCCGAGGCTACGAGCAGTACTTC - TRBJ2-7 - TRBV19
CPGCNEQFF TGCCCGGGTTGCAATGAGCAGTTCTTC - TRBJ2-1 few TRBV29-1
CASSATIAGEQYF TGTGCCAGCAGTGCAACAATAGCTGGTGAGCAGTACTTC - TRBJ2-7 - TRBV28